One sample yielded the 29 T cell receptor beta chains listed below, sequenced in a study of Ad26.COV2.S vaccination and SARS-CoV-2 variants. Described treatment: some 20 received Ad26.COV2.S at low or high dose, single or two shots; about five received placebo; per-sample allocation not given. Samples were taken on day 63 after the first vaccine or placebo injection. Profiled with immunoSEQ multiplex PCR; TCRdb holds only in-frame clones, not every one. This sample has 300,000 to 400,000 clones, with roughly 85% found just once. Sequenced here: peripheral blood, sampled in a trial of Ad26.COV2.S vaccine versus placebo. These receptor sequences come from a person aged 18-60 years who received the Ad26.COV2.S COVID-19 vaccine or a placebo.

This clone has just a few counts. The chain uses TRBV4-3 and TRBJ1-6; D remains ambiguous. CDR1 is LGHNA, CDR2 YSLEER, per germline. V was trimmed by 2 bases and J by 0 bases, leaving 5 bases between them. The CDR3 has 15 amino acids. The CDR3: CASSQSNSYNSPLHF. The CDR3 nucleotides are TGCGCCAGCAGCCAATCCAACTCCTATAATTCACCCCTCCACTTT.

The chain employs TRBV13 and TRBJ2-1; perhaps D is TRBD1 or TRBD2 (5 bases each). Trimming took 7 bases from V and 2 from J, leaving 18 bases between them. The CDR3 is 16 amino acids. Germline V CDR1 and CDR2: PRHDT, FYEKMQ (reference sequence). The CDR3 nucleotides read TGTGCCAGCAACTCTCGGGGCAGGCATCCCTACAATGAGCAGTTCTTC. It specifies CASNSRGRHPYNEQFF.

This clone was counted a single time. The CDR3 loop reads CASRVGTGSSYNEQFF. For the CDR3, the DNA is TGTGCCAGCAGAGTTGGGACAGGGAGCTCCTACAATGAGCAGTTCTTC. This chain joins TRBV5-4 and TRBJ2-1, with 9 bases matching TRBD1. Per the germline V gene, CDR1 is SGHNT and CDR2 is YYREEE (reference sequence). The CDR3 sequence is 16 residues long. Trimming cost V 5 bases and J 0 bases; bases outside gene matches: 6.

This clone was observed a few times. The same CDR3 is also encoded by other DNA sequences in this sample. The chain combines TRBV5-1 with TRBJ2-1; D gene ambiguous. The CDR3 is 14 residues long. Germline V gives CDR1 SGHRS, CDR2 YFSETQ. V lost 2 bases and J 0 bases, leaving 6 bases between the germline ends. In nucleotides, the CDR3 is TGCGCCAGCAGCTTACAGAGCTCCTACAATGAGCAGTTCTTC. As protein: CASSLQSSYNEQFF.

The CDR3, as DNA: TGCGCCAGCAGCAGGGACCAACAGGCCTACGAGCAGTACTTC. Translating gives CASSRDQQAYEQYF. J is TRBJ2-7 and V is TRBV5-1; possibly TRBD1 or TRBD2 for D (5 bases each). V dropped 4 bases and J dropped 2 bases, with 13 bases sitting between them. The CDR3 extends over 14 amino acids. CDR1 and CDR2 (germline): SGHRS, YFSETQ.

This chain uses TRBV15 with TRBJ2-7; D is perhaps TRBD2 (6 bases). V was cut by 2 bases and J by 1 base, with 9 bases left in between. The CDR3 is 14 residues long. From germline, CDR1 is LNHNV and CDR2 YYDKDF (reference sequence). CDR3 in amino acids: CATSRPGLSYEQYF. The CDR3 nucleotides read TGTGCCACCAGCAGACCGGGACTTTCCTACGAGCAGTACTTC.

The genes are TRBV6-5 and TRBJ2-7; 7 nucleotides line up with TRBD2. Germline V gives CDR1 MNHEY, CDR2 SVGAGI. The CDR3 has 15 residues. With 2 bases clipped from V and 1 base from J, the junction kept 5 bases outside the gene matches. The CDR3 region is CASSYGRGSSYEQYF. CDR3 DNA sequence: TGTGCCAGCAGTTACGGGAGGGGCAGTTCCTACGAGCAGTACTTC.

This sequence joins TRBV19 and TRBJ2-5; 11 nucleotides agree with TRBD2. With V trimmed by 9 bases and J by 5 bases, 8 bases remained unmatched. Germline CDR1 is LNHDA and CDR2 is SQIVND (reference sequence). The CDR3 has 14 amino acids. CDR3 in DNA: TGTGCCAGCACTAGCGGGAGTAAGGGCGAGACCCAGTACTTC. Its protein is CASTSGSKGETQYF. Full variable domain (outside the CDR3, taken from reference TRBV19 and TRBJ2-5): DGGITQSPKYLFRKEGQNVTLSCEQNLNHDAMYWYRQDPGQGLRLIYYSQIVNDFQKGDIAEGYSVSREKKESFPLTVTSAQKNPTAFYLCASTSGSKGETQYFGPGTRLLVL.

This clone was detected once. V gene TRBV7-2 combines with J gene TRBJ2-2, with 9 bases that match TRBD2. The CDR3 runs 16 residues. Losses at the gene ends were 2 bases for V and 6 bases for J; bases not matched to a gene: 7. From germline, CDR1 is SGHTA and CDR2 FQGNSA. The CDR3 nucleotides read TGTGCCAGCAGCTTACTGCTAGCGGGACTCGCCGGGGAGCTGTTTTTT. Amino acids: CASSLLLAGLAGELFF.

This clone has only a few counts. This sequence joins TRBV6-6 and TRBJ2-3, with D perhaps TRBD2 (6 bases). The CDR3 covers 15 residues. Germline CDR1 reads MNHNY; CDR2 reads SVGAGI (reference sequence). Between the trimmed V and J ends, which lost 2 bases and 0 bases, there was a span of 9 bases. CDR3 protein: CASSYTGTSTDTQYF. In nucleotides, the CDR3 is TGTGCCAGCAGTTACACCGGGACTAGCACAGATACGCAGTATTTT.

This clone was counted only a few times. The rearrangement links TRBV3-1 (or the pseudogene TRBV3-2) to TRBJ1-6; 7 bases are a match to TRBD1. The CDR3 covers 16 residues. J gave up 4 bases and V 3 bases, and 6 bases lay outside the gene matches. CDR1 and CDR2 from the germline V gene are LGHDT and YNNKEL (reference sequence). This CDR3 is CASSQAGTAYNSPLHF. CDR3 bases: TGTGCCAGCAGCCAGGCAGGGACAGCGTATAATTCACCCCTCCACTTT.

For the CDR3, the DNA is TGTGCCAGCAGTTCATACCCAGGGAATCAGCCCCAGCATTTT. Encoded protein: CASSSYPGNQPQHF. This chain connects TRBV6-2 or TRBV6-3 to TRBJ1-5, with D possibly matching TRBD1 (5 bases). The CDR3 is 14 amino acids. CDR1 is MNHEY and CDR2 is SVGEGT in the germline V gene. Trimming shortened V by 4 bases and J by 4 bases, and 11 bases separated the two germline ends.

The chain joins TRBV27 to TRBJ1-6; D might be TRBD1 (5 bases). Germline V gene sequence: CDR1 MNHEY, CDR2 SMNVEV (reference sequence). Deletions cut 2 bases from V and 4 bases from J, with 15 bases between. This CDR3 has 17 residues. The CDR3 DNA sequence: TGTGCCAGCAGTTTAAAGGTCGACAGAGGTTATAATTCACCCCTCCACTTT. Its translation is CASSLKVDRGYNSPLHF.

This chain links TRBV2 with TRBJ1-6; D not resolved. V lost 2 bases to trimming and J lost 0 bases, with 14 bases between them. Germline V gene lookup returns CDR1 SNHLY and CDR2 FYNNEI. The CDR3 contains 18 residues. CDR3 residues: CASSERVSATSYNSPLHF. CDR3 bases: TGTGCCAGCAGTGAACGGGTTTCGGCGACCTCCTATAATTCACCCCTCCACTTT.

The chain employs TRBV6-4 and TRBJ2-1, with TRBD2 identical over 7 bases. V shed 1 base, J shed 0 bases, and the junction held 0 bases outside the gene matches. This CDR3 is built from 15 residues. The germline gives CDR1 MRHNA, CDR2 SNTAGT. In nucleotides, the CDR3 is TGTGCCAGCAGTGACTTAGCGGGCTCCTACAATGAGCAGTTCTTC. Its protein product is CASSDLAGSYNEQFF.

The chain's CDR3 is CASSAGVTEAFF. CDR3 bases: TGTGCCAGCAGTGCAGGGGTCACTGAAGCTTTCTTT. The J gene is TRBJ1-1, the V gene TRBV27; D might be TRBD1 (6 bases). CDR1 and CDR2 (germline): MNHEY, SMNVEV (reference sequence). V was pared by 5 bases and J by 4 bases, with 8 bases between. The CDR3 length is 12 residues.

This chain connects TRBV6-6 to TRBJ2-6; D remains ambiguous. V lost 4 bases to trimming and J lost 0 bases, with 7 bases between them. CDR1 and CDR2 (germline): MNHNY, SVGAGI (reference sequence). The CDR3 length is 15 residues. DNA of the CDR3: TGTGCCAGCAGTTGGCGGCACTCTGGGGCCAACGTCCTGACTTTC. This encodes CASSWRHSGANVLTF.

The chain joins TRBV4-3 to TRBJ2-1; 15 bases align to TRBD2. After removal of 4 bases from V and 7 bases from J, the junction contained 2 bases not matched to a gene. The CDR3 is made up of 15 amino acids. Germline V gene sequence: CDR1 LGHNA, CDR2 YSLEER. CDR3 nucleotide sequence: TGCGCCAGCAGCCCGGGACTAGCGGGGGGAAATGAGCAGTTCTTC. This sequence encodes CASSPGLAGGNEQFF.

A remark on this clone: The same CDR3 is also encoded by other DNA sequences in this sample. This chain links TRBV9 with TRBJ2-1; no clear D gene. The germline CDR1 and CDR2 sequences are SGDLS and YYNGEE. This CDR3 has 15 amino acids. V lost 0 bases to trimming and J lost 2 bases, with 9 bases between them. The CDR3 DNA reads TGTGCCAGCAGCGTAGAGGGTGGGGCCTACAATGAGCAGTTCTTC. Translation: CASSVEGGAYNEQFF. Combining the CDR3 with reference TRBV9 and TRBJ2-1 gives the whole variable domain DSGVTQTPKHLITATGQRVTLRCSPRSGDLSVYWYQQSLDQGLQFLIQYYNGEERAKGNILERFSAQQFPDLHSELNLSSLELGDSALYFCASSVEGGAYNEQFFGPGTRLTVL.

This chain uses TRBV19 with TRBJ2-5, with 7 nucleotides matching TRBD1. This CDR3 is 13 amino acids long. Germline-derived CDR1 and CDR2 are LNHDA and SQIVND (reference sequence). J gave up 5 bases and V 6 bases, and 6 bases lay outside the gene matches. The CDR3 region has the DNA TGTGCCAGTAGCAGGGACAGTTGGGAGACCCAGTACTTC. Its translation: CASSRDSWETQYF.

The V gene is TRBV4-3, the J gene TRBJ1-2, with D perhaps matching TRBD1 (5 bases). Germline V gene sequence: CDR1 LGHNA, CDR2 YSLEER. V was trimmed by 0 bases and J by 1 base, leaving 12 bases between them. This CDR3 is built from 16 residues. CDR3 protein: CASSQEARVGNYGYTF. In DNA, the CDR3 is TGCGCCAGCAGCCAAGAAGCCAGGGTTGGTAACTATGGCTACACCTTC.

This chain joins TRBV27 and TRBJ2-3; TRBD2 aligns across 10 bases. CDR1 and CDR2 from the germline V gene are MNHEY and SMNVEV (reference sequence). The CDR3 totals 14 residues. V trimming: 7 bases; J trimming: 2 bases; junction bases outside the gene matches: 3. CDR3 in amino acids: CASTLAGVTDTQYF. Here the CDR3 DNA reads TGTGCCAGCACGCTAGCGGGAGTCACAGATACGCAGTATTTT.

This chain uses TRBV5-1 with TRBJ2-5; TRBD2 is a possible D gene (6 bases). The V end lost 2 bases, the J end lost 2 bases, and 10 bases lay between the germline ends. CDR1 and CDR2 from the germline V gene are SGHRS and YFSETQ. The CDR3 is 14 residues long. DNA of the CDR3: TGCGCCAGCAGCTTAGGACTAACTCAAGAGACCCAGTACTTC. Protein: CASSLGLTQETQYF.

The V and J genes are TRBV5-1 and TRBJ2-5, with D tentatively TRBD2 (6 bases). The CDR3 length is 19 residues. The germline V gene encodes CDR1 SGHRS and CDR2 YFSETQ. Deletions cut 0 bases from V and 4 bases from J, with 25 bases between. The CDR3 is CASSLAPSTITGAGETQYF. CDR3 DNA sequence: TGCGCCAGCAGCTTGGCCCCTTCAACTATAACGGGAGCGGGAGAGACCCAGTACTTC.

The CDR3 spells CASSIWGEGPQHF. CDR3 in DNA: TGTGCCAGCAGTATATGGGGGGAAGGGCCCCAGCATTTT. This chain uses TRBV6-2 or TRBV6-3 with TRBJ1-5; weak D call: TRBD1 (5 bases). The V gene's germline CDR1 is MNHEY and CDR2 SVGEGT. V was clipped by 5 bases and J by 9 bases, with 14 bases between them. CDR3 length equals 13 residues.

The genes are TRBV3-1 (or the pseudogene TRBV3-2) and TRBJ2-5; either TRBD1 or TRBD2 may fit D (5 bases each). The germline V and J ends were trimmed by 0 bases and 6 bases, with 14 bases remaining between them. Per germline, CDR1 LGHDT and CDR2 YNNKEL (reference sequence). The CDR3 is made up of 15 amino acids. This CDR3 is CASSQDRGRVQTQYF. The DNA for the CDR3 is TGTGCCAGCAGCCAAGATCGGGGCAGGGTGCAGACCCAGTACTTC.

This chain uses TRBV18 with TRBJ1-2, with D maybe TRBD1 (6 bases). V lost 0 bases, J lost 4 bases, and 15 bases lay in between. The CDR3 is 16 residues long. Per germline, CDR1 KGHSH and CDR2 LQKENI. The DNA for the CDR3 is TGTGCCAGCTCACCACCGATCGGACGGGGGGCCTATGGCTACACCTTC. Protein product: CASSPPIGRGAYGYTF.

This clone was counted a single time. The chain joins TRBV6-4 to TRBJ2-1; TRBD2 aligns across 10 bases. V lost 6 bases, J lost 6 bases, and 8 bases stayed unmatched. In germline, CDR1 is MRHNA, CDR2 SNTAGT. The CDR3 is made up of 15 amino acids. The CDR3 bases are TGTGCCAGCAGCCAGAGCGGGAGGGCCTTCAATGAGCAGTTCTTC. Protein product: CASSQSGRAFNEQFF.

The V call is TRBV12-3 or TRBV12-4, the J call TRBJ2-3, with D unclear. CDR3 size: 13 residues. Deletions cut 6 bases from V and 0 bases from J, with 7 bases between. CDR3 in DNA: TGTGCCAGCAGCCCGGTTAGCACAGATACGCAGTATTTT. It translates to CASSPVSTDTQYF.